One and the same sample provided the 10 T cell receptor beta chains below, sequenced in a study of blood T cells in healthy people across ages. Alongside a J-beta primer mix, a sample-barcoded 5' primer served in a second PCR lasting about 7 to 11 cycles. One entry per CDR3 protein results from TCRdb running MiXCR on the 5' RACE reads. The table shows about 1.8 million distinct CDR3 sequences, with 49% occurring only once. Specimen: blood. The receptor source for this set is a woman in her 40s in good health.

This clonotype was observed a handful of times. The chain uses TRBV6-5 and TRBJ2-7, with 8 bases aligning to TRBD1. The DNA end lines up better with TRBJ2-5; the J call may be wrong. Germline CDR1 and CDR2: MNHEY and SVGAGI. CDR3 size: 19 residues. This CDR3 is CASSSPDRAHQNPWETQYF. DNA for the CDR3: TGTGCCAGCAGTTCCCCGGACAGGGCGCACCAGAACCCGTGGGAGACCCAGTACTTC.

The table lists this clonotype with a few counts. The J gene is TRBJ2-7, the V gene TRBV5-1; D not certain. CDR3 length equals 13 residues. Deletions cut 2 bases from V and 4 bases from J, with 10 bases between. Germline CDR1 and CDR2: SGHRS and YFSETQ. Written as DNA, the CDR3 is TGCGCCAGCAGCTTACCTGACGGATACGAGCAGTACTTC. This encodes CASSLPDGYEQYF.

The V gene is TRBV6-5, the J gene TRBJ1-5; D gene uncertain. The V gene lost 5 bases and the J gene lost 6 bases, with 14 bases spanning the gap. This CDR3 has 14 amino acids. The germline CDR1 and CDR2 sequences are MNHEY and SVGAGI. The CDR3 sequence is CASSIGRNTQPQHF. CDR3 nucleotide sequence: TGTGCCAGCAGTATCGGACGGAATACTCAGCCCCAGCATTTT.

This clonotype showed up just a few times. The J gene is TRBJ2-1, the V gene TRBV7-2; D not resolved. The V and J ends lost 3 bases and 8 bases respectively, with 11 bases between them. The CDR3 extends over 13 amino acids. Germline-derived CDR1 and CDR2 are SGHTA and FQGNSA. The CDR3 protein is CASSFYSIDEQFF. The CDR3 nucleotides are TGTGCCAGCAGCTTTTATAGCATTGATGAGCAGTTCTTC.

The chain carries TRBV9 and TRBJ2-1, with TRBD2 matching over 12 bases. This CDR3 spans 19 amino acids. The V gene end was trimmed by 2 bases and the J gene end by 6 bases; junction bases not matched to a gene: 15. Germline CDR1 is SGDLS and CDR2 is YYNGEE. This chain's CDR3 is CASSVKRLAGGPWSNEQFF. CDR3 coding DNA: TGTGCCAGCAGCGTCAAACGGCTAGCGGGGGGGCCATGGAGCAATGAGCAGTTCTTC. Combining the CDR3 with reference TRBV9 and TRBJ2-1 gives the whole variable domain DSGVTQTPKHLITATGQRVTLRCSPRSGDLSVYWYQQSLDQGLQFLIQYYNGEERAKGNILERFSAQQFPDLHSELNLSSLELGDSALYFCASSVKRLAGGPWSNEQFFGPGTRLTVL.

The V and J genes are TRBV7-2 and TRBJ2-3; 7 nucleotides align to TRBD2. Germline V gene lookup returns CDR1 SGHTA and CDR2 FQGNSA. The length of the CDR3 is 17 residues. The ends lost 3 bases at V and 3 bases at J; junction bases unmatched: 12. As DNA, the CDR3 is TGTGCCAGCAGCTTTGGGCAGACTAGCTCGGGTACAGATACGCAGTATTTT. Residues: CASSFGQTSSGTDTQYF.

The chain joins TRBV11-2 to TRBJ2-7; tentatively, D is TRBD1 or TRBD2 (5 bases each). The CDR3 length is 15 residues. V gave up 2 bases and J gave up 2 bases, with 13 bases separating them. Per germline, CDR1 SGHAT and CDR2 FQNNGV. The CDR3 region is CASSLREGYPYEQYF. In nucleotides, the CDR3 is TGTGCCAGCAGCTTAAGAGAGGGGTACCCCTACGAGCAGTACTTC.

This clonotype was seen a few times. This sequence joins TRBV24-1 and TRBJ2-5; D unclear. The CDR3 spans 13 residues. Deletions cut 9 bases from V and 1 base from J, with 11 bases between. The germline CDR1 and CDR2 sequences are KGHDR and SFDVKD. CDR3 nucleotide sequence: TGTGCCACCGGCAATACCATCCAAGAGACCCAGTACTTC. Translation gives CATGNTIQETQYF.

This chain uses TRBV4-3 with TRBJ1-4; 9 nucleotides align to TRBD1. Trimming took 0 bases from V and 14 from J; bases not matched to a gene: 7. CDR3 length: 14 residues. The germline V gene has CDR1 LGHNA and CDR2 YSLEER. CDR3 sequence reads: CASSQDPGTGILFF. Here the CDR3 DNA reads TGCGCCAGCAGCCAAGACCCCGGGACAGGGATTCTGTTTTTT.

CDR3: CASSLGGSGGLSDTQYF. The CDR3 nucleotides read TGTGCCAGCAGCTTAGGAGGGAGCGGGGGGCTTTCAGATACGCAGTATTTT. The chain recombines TRBV7-2 with TRBJ2-3, with TRBD2 matching over 9 bases. This CDR3 has 17 residues. Looked up from germline, CDR1 is SGHTA and CDR2 is FQGNSA. The V and J ends lost 1 base and 4 bases, in that order; junction bases with no gene match: 9.